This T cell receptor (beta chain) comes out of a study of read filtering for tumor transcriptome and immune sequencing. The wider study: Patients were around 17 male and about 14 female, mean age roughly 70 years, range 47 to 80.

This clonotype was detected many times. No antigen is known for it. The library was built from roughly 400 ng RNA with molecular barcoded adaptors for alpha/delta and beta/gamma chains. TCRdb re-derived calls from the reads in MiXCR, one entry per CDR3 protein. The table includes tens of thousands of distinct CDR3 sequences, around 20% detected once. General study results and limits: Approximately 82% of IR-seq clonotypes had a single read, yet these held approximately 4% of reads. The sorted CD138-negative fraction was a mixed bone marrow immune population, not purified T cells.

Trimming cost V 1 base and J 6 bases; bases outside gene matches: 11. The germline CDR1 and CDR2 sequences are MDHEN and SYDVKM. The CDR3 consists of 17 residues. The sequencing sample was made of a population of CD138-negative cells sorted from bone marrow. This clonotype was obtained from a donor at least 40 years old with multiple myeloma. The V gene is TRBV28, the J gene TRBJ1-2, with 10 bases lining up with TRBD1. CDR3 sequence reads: CASSLYGTGVGGDGYTF. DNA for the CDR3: TGTGCCAGCAGTTTATATGGGACAGGGGTGGGAGGAGATGGCTACACCTTC.